These 28 T cell receptor beta chains share one sample of origin, sequenced in a study of blood T cell repertoires in COVID-19. The table came from immunoSEQ multiplex PCR; TCRdb's copy has only in-frame clones and leaves some out. The sample lists a few hundred thousand clones, 84% occurring once. Source material: PBMCs or T cells enriched from blood (not recorded which). These receptors originate from a man aged 30 to 39 with acute COVID-19.

The genes are TRBV5-4 and TRBJ1-5; 8 positions agree with TRBD1. The trim removed 4 bases at V and 6 bases at J, leaving 6 bases unmatched. Germline CDR1 reads SGHNT; CDR2 reads YYREEE (reference sequence). There are 14 residues in the CDR3. CDR3 sequence reads: CASSLQGAGQPQHF. CDR3 nucleotide sequence: TGTGCCAGCAGCCTGCAGGGGGCAGGTCAGCCCCAGCATTTT.

The rearrangement uses TRBV28 and TRBJ1-1, with 7 bases aligning to TRBD1. This CDR3 region has 14 residues. Germline V gene data show CDR1 as MDHEN and CDR2 as SYDVKM. After removal of 3 bases from V and 6 bases from J, the junction contained 7 bases not matched to a gene. CDR3: CASSFTRGLAEAFF. The CDR3 region has the DNA TGTGCCAGCAGTTTTACAAGGGGGCTCGCTGAAGCTTTCTTT. Together with reference TRBV28 and TRBJ1-1, the CDR3 gives the full variable domain: DVKVTQSSRYLVKRTGEKVFLECVQDMDHENMFWYRQDPGLGLRLIYFSYDVKMKEKGDIPEGYSVSREKKERFSLILESASTNQTSMYLCASSFTRGLAEAFFGQGTRLTVV.

This chain connects TRBV6-1 to TRBJ2-1; D is possibly TRBD1 (6 bases). The CDR3 runs 14 residues. Germline loops: CDR1 MNHNS, CDR2 SASEGT. V was trimmed by 1 base and J by 6 bases, leaving 10 bases between them. The CDR3 sequence is CASSEGEGGNEQFF. In DNA, the CDR3 is TGTGCCAGCAGTGAAGGTGAAGGGGGCAATGAGCAGTTCTTC.

This chain joins TRBV2 and TRBJ2-7, with D hard to call. With 8 bases removed from V and 0 bases from J, the gap between germline ends came to 11 bases. This CDR3 spans 13 amino acids. Germline V gene lookup returns CDR1 SNHLY and CDR2 FYNNEI. CDR3 protein: CASGLPGSYEQYV. The CDR3 coding sequence is TGTGCCAGCGGGTTGCCAGGCTCCTACGAGCAGTACGTC.

J is TRBJ2-3 and V is TRBV19, with TRBD2 identical over 8 bases. Germline V gene sequence: CDR1 LNHDA, CDR2 SQIVND (reference sequence). V gave up 6 bases and J gave up 6 bases; unmatched junction bases: 5. The CDR3 is 13 residues long. The CDR3 DNA follows: TGTGCCAGTAGCCTCGGACTAGCCGATACGCAGTATTTT. Amino acid sequence: CASSLGLADTQYF.

This chain uses TRBV4-1 with TRBJ1-1; no definite D call. Trimming stripped 4 bases from V and 1 base from J, with 7 bases between. This CDR3 spans 13 amino acids. Germline V lookup: CDR1 MGHRA, CDR2 YSYEKL. The CDR3 DNA reads TGCGCCAGCAGCCGTTTGAGGAACACTGAAGCTTTCTTT. It codes for CASSRLRNTEAFF.

V and J are TRBV14 and TRBJ2-2; D call uncertain. The CDR3 contains 14 residues. Per germline, CDR1 SGHDN and CDR2 FVKESK. The V and J ends lost 2 bases and 5 bases respectively, with 9 bases between them. The CDR3 DNA reads as TGTGCCAGCAGCCAACTATTTCTGACCGGGGAGCTGTTTTTT. Translated: CASSQLFLTGELFF.

This chain links TRBV7-3 with TRBJ2-1; D is possibly TRBD2 (5 bases). This CDR3 region has 15 residues. The V gene lost 2 bases and the J gene lost 0 bases, with 8 bases spanning the gap. Per germline, CDR1 SGHTA and CDR2 FQGTGA. The CDR3 loop reads CASSLVTSSYNEQFF. As DNA, the CDR3 is TGTGCCAGCAGCTTAGTAACTAGCTCCTACAATGAGCAGTTCTTC.

This clone was seen more than once but under ten times. The chain couples TRBV4-2 to TRBJ1-5, with 11 bases fitting TRBD1. In germline, CDR1 is LGHNA, CDR2 YNFKEQ. This CDR3 has 16 amino acids. The ends lost 0 bases at V and 7 bases at J; junction bases unmatched: 5. CDR3 coding DNA: TGTGCCAGCAGCCAAGAAATCGGGACAGGGGGGCAGCCCCAGCATTTT. This encodes CASSQEIGTGGQPQHF.

The rearrangement uses TRBV9 and TRBJ1-1, with 8 nucleotides matching TRBD1. V lost 4 bases, J lost 4 bases, and 9 bases stayed unmatched. The CDR3 runs 15 residues. Germline assignment: CDR1 SGDLS and CDR2 YYNGEE. The CDR3 reads CASSQRTGRSTEAFF. CDR3 coding DNA: TGTGCCAGCAGCCAAAGGACAGGGAGAAGCACTGAAGCTTTCTTT.

V gene TRBV20-1 combines with J gene TRBJ1-1, with 7 bases that match TRBD1. Germline CDR1 and CDR2: DFQATT and SNEGSKA (reference sequence). CDR3 length equals 10 residues. V lost 7 bases to trimming and J lost 10 bases; unmatched junction nucleotides: 6. CDR3: CSGGRDRAFF. In nucleotides, the CDR3 is TGCAGTGGGGGACGGGACAGAGCTTTCTTT.

The CDR3 protein is CASSSQGSYGYTF. As DNA, the CDR3 is TGTGCCAGCAGTTCTCAGGGGAGCTATGGCTACACCTTC. The V gene is TRBV11-2, the J gene TRBJ1-2; TRBD1 might be the D (6 bases). V lost 6 bases and J 4 bases, leaving 12 bases between the germline ends. The CDR3 covers 13 residues. Germline V gene data show CDR1 as SGHAT and CDR2 as FQNNGV.

The rearrangement links TRBV20-1 to TRBJ2-3; D might be TRBD2 (5 bases). CDR3 length: 13 amino acids. Trimming left V 3 bases short and J 6 bases short, with 13 bases between. Germline values: CDR1 DFQATT, CDR2 SNEGSKA (reference sequence). The CDR3 loop reads CSASRRVADTQYF. CDR3 nucleotide sequence: TGCAGTGCTAGTCGGCGAGTAGCGGATACGCAGTATTTT.

The chain joins TRBV24-1 to TRBJ1-3; D possibly corresponds to TRBD1 (5 bases). Trimming left V 4 bases short and J 0 bases short, with 6 bases between. The CDR3 extends over 14 amino acids. Germline V CDR1 and CDR2: KGHDR, SFDVKD. As DNA, the CDR3 is TGTGCCACCAGTGAGGACAACTCTGGAAACACCATATATTTT. This encodes CATSEDNSGNTIYF.

The rearrangement uses TRBV3-1 (or the pseudogene TRBV3-2) and TRBJ2-2; 11 bases are a match to TRBD2. The ends lost 7 bases at V and 7 bases at J; junction bases unmatched: 8. CDR1 and CDR2 from the germline V gene are LGHDT and YNNKEL (reference sequence). The CDR3 is 15 residues long. This chain's CDR3 is CASNPLAGGHGELFF. CDR3 coding DNA: TGTGCCAGCAACCCCCTAGCGGGAGGTCACGGGGAGCTGTTTTTT.

The chain uses TRBV11-3 and TRBJ2-7; 8 nucleotides line up with TRBD2. Germline values: CDR1 SGHNT, CDR2 YENEEA. J lost 0 bases, V lost 4 bases, and 8 bases had no gene match. The CDR3 has 16 amino acids. The CDR3 region has the DNA TGTGCCAGCAGCTCTCGGGGGGGAGCGAGCTCCTACGAGCAGTACGTC. Its protein is CASSSRGGASSYEQYV.

The gene calls are TRBV5-6 and TRBJ1-2; 11 nucleotides align to TRBD1. With V trimmed by 1 base and J by 4 bases, 3 bases remained unmatched. Germline V lookup: CDR1 SGHDT, CDR2 YYEEEE. CDR3 length: 15 residues. CDR3 region: CASSLYGQGAYGYTF. The CDR3 region has the DNA TGTGCCAGCAGCTTGTACGGACAGGGGGCCTATGGCTACACCTTC.

Comment on this clone: One junction end does not reproduce the germline sequence, and a read error may be involved. Other DNA variants within this sample encode the same CDR3. The chain carries TRBV5-1 and TRBJ1-1; possible D gene TRBD1, 5 bases. Per the germline V gene, CDR1 is SGHRS and CDR2 is YFSETQ. This CDR3 has 14 residues. The CDR3 DNA reads TGTGCCAGCAGCTTGGACACCTTGAACACTGAAGCTTTCTTT. It is translated as CASSLDTLNTEAFF.

The V call is TRBV25-1, the J call TRBJ2-4; 7 nucleotides align to TRBD1. Germline trimming cut 3 bases from V and 1 base from J; bases unmatched to any gene: 12. The germline V gene encodes CDR1 MGHDK and CDR2 SYGVNS. The CDR3 sequence is 18 residues long. In nucleotides, the CDR3 is TGTGCCAGCAGTGAGAGTTTAGGTGAGGGGGCCGCCAAAAACATTCAGTACTTC. Translated, it gives CASSESLGEGAAKNIQYF.

The rearrangement uses TRBV27 and TRBJ2-4; a possible D gene is TRBD2 (6 bases). V lost 4 bases to trimming and J lost 5 bases, with 9 bases between them. CDR1 is MNHEY and CDR2 is SMNVEV in the germline V gene (reference sequence). This CDR3 is 13 amino acids long. The CDR3, as DNA: TGTGCCAGCAGTTCTGGACTACAAAACATTCAGTACTTC. Amino acids: CASSSGLQNIQYF.

V is TRBV19 and J is TRBJ2-2; 12 positions match TRBD2. Unmatched junction bases numbered 5, after V lost 4 bases and J lost 5 bases. CDR1 and CDR2 from the germline V gene are LNHDA and SQIVND (reference sequence). CDR3 size: 16 residues. CDR3 in DNA: TGTGCCAGTAGTACTAGCGGGAGGGCCGTAACCGGGGAGCTGTTTTTT. It specifies CASSTSGRAVTGELFF.

CDR3 amino acids: CASSPGTGVSNQPQHF. The DNA of the CDR3 is TGTGCCAGCAGCCCCGGGACAGGGGTTTCCAATCAGCCCCAGCATTTT. The chain combines TRBV7-2 with TRBJ1-5; 10 nucleotides align to TRBD1. Germline lookup yields CDR1 SGHTA and CDR2 FQGNSA. V shed 5 bases, J shed 3 bases, and the junction held 7 bases outside the gene matches. The CDR3 spans 16 residues.

As regards this clone: The identical CDR3 is also encoded by other nucleotide sequences in the sample. This sequence joins TRBV18 and TRBJ2-1; D not certain. Trimming shortened V by 3 bases and J by 9 bases, and 9 bases separated the two germline ends. Germline V gene lookup returns CDR1 KGHSH and CDR2 LQKENI. The CDR3 runs 12 residues. The CDR3 DNA is TGTGCCAGCTCACCCCGCGCAAGTGAGCAGTTCTTC. This codes for CASSPRASEQFF.

This chain links TRBV7-6 with TRBJ1-5; TRBD1 matches at 10 bases. Trimming removed 4 bases from V and 6 bases from J; junction bases left unmatched: 6. Per germline, CDR1 SGHVS and CDR2 FNYEAQ. CDR3 length equals 15 residues. DNA of the CDR3: TGTGCCAGCAGCTCCGGGACAGGGGATAGTCAGCCCCAGCATTTT. Amino acid sequence: CASSSGTGDSQPQHF.

This clone was observed once. The CDR3 bases are TGTGCCACCAGTGTCTCGGGAGAGACCCAGTACTTC. Translated, it gives CATSVSGETQYF. This chain connects TRBV24-1 to TRBJ2-5, with D uncertain. Germline CDR1 KGHDR, CDR2 SFDVKD. There are 12 residues in the CDR3. V was shortened by 5 bases and J by 4 bases, with 7 bases between the two germline ends.

The chain employs TRBV4-2 and TRBJ2-1; D gene unclear. This CDR3 region has 16 residues. Trimming took 3 bases from V and 2 from J, leaving 14 bases between them. Germline V gene data show CDR1 as LGHNA and CDR2 as YNFKEQ. The chain's CDR3 is CASSQRISMTYNEQFF. DNA for the CDR3: TGTGCCAGCAGCCAGAGAATATCGATGACCTACAATGAGCAGTTCTTC.

The chain uses TRBV6-1 and TRBJ2-1; the match to TRBD2 covers 8 bases. The CDR3 contains 15 residues. From germline, CDR1 is MNHNS and CDR2 SASEGT. Trimming removed 2 bases from V and 3 bases from J; junction bases left unmatched: 3. The CDR3 coding sequence is TGTGCCAGCAGTGAATTTAGCGGGGACTACAATGAGCAGTTCTTC. It specifies CASSEFSGDYNEQFF.

The V and J genes are TRBV29-1 and TRBJ2-1; TRBD1 might be the D (5 bases). This CDR3 is 14 amino acids long. Trimming took off 6 bases at V and 10 bases at J, with 22 bases between the two ends. The germline CDR1 and CDR2 sequences are SQVTM and ANQGSEA. The CDR3 DNA follows: TGCAGCGTCACATACAGGACCGCCCCGGTCGAGCAGTTCTTC. Protein sequence: CSVTYRTAPVEQFF.